This is a list of T cell receptor beta chains from one sample in a study of chemoradiotherapy in HPV16-positive cancers. The method was immunoSEQ multiplex PCR; TCRdb's version includes in-frame clones alone and lacks a portion of them. The table has approximately 30,000 clones, about 91% seen once. The material sequenced was blood, taken from a patient who underwent chemoradiotherapy. These receptors came from a human donor with HPV-associated anogenital cancer. The CDR3 runs from the conserved cysteine through the conserved F or W. The D gene is left open where the match is weak. Size tells how often a clone was seen (once, few, many) or the class of an expanded clone, and some rows leave it out.

size: .
V: TRBV2
J: TRBJ2-5
D: .
DNA: TGTGCCAGCAGTGTTCGGAACCAAGAGACCCAGTACTTC
CDR3: CASSVRNQETQYF

size: .
V: TRBV10-3
J: TRBJ2-7
D: TRBD2
DNA: TGTGCCATCAGTGAGTCGAGCGGGGGGCCCTACGAGCAGTACTTC
CDR3: CAISESSGGPYEQYF

size: once
V: TRBV5-1
J: TRBJ1-1
D: .
DNA: TGCGCCAGCAGCTTGGGGGGGAGAGGCACTGAAGCTTTCTTT
CDR3: CASSLGGRGTEAFF

size: .
V: TRBV6-1
J: TRBJ2-5
D: TRBD2
DNA: TGTGCCAGCAGTGATCTAGGAGGGAGGGAGGAGACCCAGTACTTC
CDR3: CASSDLGGREETQYF

size: .
V: TRBV27
J: TRBJ2-2
D: TRBD1
DNA: TGTGCCAGCAGTGTGACAGGGATGAACACCGGGGAGCTGTTTTTT
CDR3: CASSVTGMNTGELFF

size: .
V: TRBV19
J: TRBJ2-1
D: .
DNA: TGTGCCAGTAGTATAGGGGGCTTGCTTTACAATGAGCAGTTCTTC
CDR3: CASSIGGLLYNEQFF

size: .
V: TRBV27
J: TRBJ2-1
D: TRBD1
DNA: TGTGCCAGCAGACTTGGGACAGCCAGGAACAATGAGCAGTTCTTC
CDR3: CASRLGTARNNEQFF

size: once
V: TRBV6-6
J: TRBJ2-1
D: .
DNA: TGTGCCAGCACACGTGCCGACAATGAGCAGTTCTTC
CDR3: CASTRADNEQFF

size: .
V: TRBV6-5
J: TRBJ1-6
D: .
DNA: TGTGCCAGCAGCGTAACCCACAGCCAGGGTACCCCCCTCCACTTT
CDR3: CASSVTHSQGTPLHF

size: .
V: TRBV6-1
J: TRBJ1-5
D: TRBD1
DNA: TGTGCCGGATCGACAGGGGATAGCAATCAGCCCCAGCATTTT
CDR3: CAGSTGDSNQPQHF

size: .
V: TRBV5-5
J: TRBJ2-2
D: .
DNA: TGTGCCAGCAGCTTGTTGGGGTCGAACACCGGGGAGCTGTTTTTT
CDR3: CASSLLGSNTGELFF

size: .
V: TRBV19
J: TRBJ1-5
D: TRBD1
DNA: TGTGCCAGTAGTCTGGGACAGGGGGCGGATCAGCCCCAGCATTTT
CDR3: CASSLGQGADQPQHF

size: .
V: TRBV27
J: TRBJ2-5
D: TRBD2
DNA: TGTGCCAGCAGTTCCACAACTAGCGGGGGTGAGACCCAGTACTTC
CDR3: CASSSTTSGGETQYF

size: .
V: TRBV7-2
J: TRBJ2-3
D: TRBD2
DNA: TGTGCCAGCAGCCGTCCCAGCGGGGGACCAAATCCCACAGATACGCAGTATTTT
CDR3: CASSRPSGGPNPTDTQYF

size: once
V: TRBV6-4
J: TRBJ1-2
D: .
DNA: TGTGCCAGCAGTGACTCGATGGGAGACCTAACTAGATCAGGAAGCTACACCTTC
CDR3: CASSDSMGDLTRSGSYTF

size: .
V: TRBV7-7
J: TRBJ2-2
D: .
DNA: TGTGCTAGCAGCTTAAGTTCCAACACCGGGGAGCTGTTTTTT
CDR3: CASSLSSNTGELFF

size: .
V: TRBV5-1
J: TRBJ2-1
D: .
DNA: TGCGCCAGCAGCTTGGATGGCGATCGGGATGAGCAGTTCTTC
CDR3: CASSLDGDRDEQFF

size: once
V: TRBV6-6
J: TRBJ1-2
D: .
DNA: TGTGCCAGCAGTTACTCGGTCGGGGGCTTCTATGGCTACACCTTC
CDR3: CASSYSVGGFYGYTF

size: .
V: TRBV6-6
J: TRBJ1-2
D: TRBD1
DNA: TGTGCCAGCACCTCACCGGGACAGGGCCCTGGCTACACCTTC
CDR3: CASTSPGQGPGYTF

size: once
V: TRBV10-3
J: TRBJ2-3
D: .
DNA: TGTGCCATCGCCCTGGGAGGGGGGGGCACAGATACGCAGTATTTT
CDR3: CAIALGGGGTDTQYF

size: .
V: TRBV30
J: TRBJ1-3
D: .
DNA: TGTGCCTGGGACGGGGGGAGCTCTGGAAACACCATATATTTT
CDR3: CAWDGGSSGNTIYF

size: .
V: TRBV7-9
J: TRBJ2-2
D: .
DNA: TGTGCCAGCAGCCTCGGGGCAGCCGGGGAGCTGTTTTTT
CDR3: CASSLGAAGELFF

size: .
V: TRBV6-1
J: TRBJ1-1
D: .
DNA: TGTGCCAGCAGTGACGGGGCAGAAGCTTTCTTT
CDR3: CASSDGAEAFF

size: .
V: TRBV6-5
J: TRBJ2-1
D: .
DNA: TGTGCCAGCAGCCAAGGACAGGAGCAGTTCTTC
CDR3: CASSQGQEQFF

size: .
V: TRBV29-1
J: TRBJ1-2
D: .
DNA: TGCAGCGTAGAGACGGGGATTAGCTATGGCTACACCTTC
CDR3: CSVETGISYGYTF

size: once
V: TRBV9
J: TRBJ1-6
D: .
DNA: TGTGCCAGCAGCCCCCGGCGGTACAATTCACCCCTCCACTTT
CDR3: CASSPRRYNSPLHF

size: .
V: TRBV30
J: TRBJ1-1
D: .
DNA: TGTGCCTGGAGGAATACAGGGACTGAAGCTTTCTTT
CDR3: CAWRNTGTEAFF

size: .
V: TRBV7-3
J: TRBJ2-3
D: TRBD2
DNA: TGTGCCAGCAGCTTAACTAGCGGGGGGGCCTCACATACGCAGTATTTT
CDR3: CASSLTSGGASHTQYF

size: few
V: TRBV19
J: TRBJ2-7
D: TRBD1
DNA: TGTGCCACCCAAGACAGGGGCAGCTACGAGCAGTACTTC
CDR3: CATQDRGSYEQYF

size: .
V: TRBV10-1
J: TRBJ2-3
D: .
DNA: TGCGCCAGCAGTGAGAGGCGCCGGGTATGGACCGTTAGCACAGATACGCAGTATTTT
CDR3: CASSERRRVWTVSTDTQYF

size: .
V: TRBV19
J: TRBJ2-3
D: TRBD1
DNA: TGTGCCAGTAGTGCGCCCCGGTCTGGGGGACAGGGGAGCACAGATACGCAGTATTTT
CDR3: CASSAPRSGGQGSTDTQYF

size: .
V: TRBV30
J: TRBJ1-6
D: .
DNA: TGTGCCTGGAGTGCGAGGGGCGCAGATTCACCCCTCCACTTT
CDR3: CAWSARGADSPLHF

size: .
V: TRBV4-2
J: TRBJ2-3
D: TRBD2
DNA: TGTGCCAGCAGCCAGGCGGGCGGGGGGGCAGATACGCAGTATTTT
CDR3: CASSQAGGGADTQYF

size: .
V: TRBV18
J: TRBJ2-5
D: TRBD1
DNA: TGTGCCAGCTCAGCCCAACCCGGGACAGGGAAAATAAGGACCCAGTACTTC
CDR3: CASSAQPGTGKIRTQYF

size: once
V: TRBV2
J: TRBJ2-7
D: .
DNA: TGTGCCAGCAGTGGGGTCGAGCAGTACTTC
CDR3: CASSGVEQYF

size: .
V: TRBV6-5
J: TRBJ2-3
D: .
DNA: TGTGCCAGCAGTTACTTTAGACCCGACACAGATACGCAGTATTTT
CDR3: CASSYFRPDTDTQYF

size: .
V: TRBV7-3
J: TRBJ2-1
D: .
DNA: TGTGCCAGCAGCCAGGTCTCCTACAATGAGCAGTTCTTC
CDR3: CASSQVSYNEQFF

size: .
V: TRBV18
J: TRBJ1-3
D: .
DNA: TGTGCCAGCTCACCACCCCTACAGGGAATACTCTCTGGAAACACCATATATTTT
CDR3: CASSPPLQGILSGNTIYF

size: once
V: TRBV4-1
J: TRBJ2-7
D: .
DNA: TGCGCCAGCAGCCAAGCCGGGACGGCCGCCTACGAGCAGTACTTC
CDR3: CASSQAGTAAYEQYF

size: .
V: TRBV5-4
J: TRBJ2-1
D: .
DNA: TGTGCCAGCAGCTTGAACAATGAGCAGTTCTTC
CDR3: CASSLNNEQFF

size: few
V: TRBV6-1
J: TRBJ2-3
D: TRBD2
DNA: TGTGCCAGCAGTAGGGAGGGGAACACAGATACGCAGTATTTT
CDR3: CASSREGNTDTQYF

size: .
V: TRBV7-2
J: TRBJ1-5
D: .
DNA: TGTGCCAGCAGCTTAGATATACAGGGTCAGCCCCAGCATTTT
CDR3: CASSLDIQGQPQHF

size: .
V: TRBV18
J: TRBJ2-3
D: TRBD2
DNA: TGTGCCAGCTCACCCGCCGGACTAGCGGGACTATCCCAGACGCAGTATTTT
CDR3: CASSPAGLAGLSQTQYF

size: once
V: TRBV2
J: TRBJ2-7
D: TRBD1
DNA: TGTGCCAGCAGAGCAGGGACAGGTTACTTCGAGCAGTACTTC
CDR3: CASRAGTGYFEQYF

size: .
V: TRBV28
J: TRBJ1-2
D: .
DNA: TGTGCCAGCAGCCCCCCACAGGGAAGTGGCTACACCTTC
CDR3: CASSPPQGSGYTF

size: .
V: TRBV5-4
J: TRBJ2-7
D: TRBD2
DNA: TGTGCCAGCAGCTCAAGGACTAGCGGGATCACCTACGAGCAGTACTTC
CDR3: CASSSRTSGITYEQYF

size: .
V: TRBV2
J: TRBJ1-1
D: .
DNA: TGTGCCAGCCCCCCAGGATTGAACACTGAAGCTTTCTTT
CDR3: CASPPGLNTEAFF

size: .
V: TRBV9
J: TRBJ2-1
D: .
DNA: TGTGCCAGCAGCGTAGCGGGCTCCTACAATGAGCAGTTCTTC
CDR3: CASSVAGSYNEQFF

size: .
V: TRBV11-2
J: TRBJ1-3
D: TRBD1
DNA: TGTGCCAGCAGCTCACGGGACAGGGCTGGAAACACCATATATTTT
CDR3: CASSSRDRAGNTIYF

size: .
V: TRBV19
J: TRBJ1-3
D: .
DNA: TGTGCCAGTAGTCTCTCGGGCGGCAGGGGCTTCTCTGGAAACACCATATATTTT
CDR3: CASSLSGGRGFSGNTIYF

size: .
V: TRBV29-1
J: TRBJ1-1
D: .
DNA: TGCAGCGTTGGGGGGACTGAAGCTTTCTTT
CDR3: CSVGGTEAFF

size: .
V: TRBV6-6
J: TRBJ1-1
D: .
DNA: TGTGCCAGCAGGGGACTGACGAACACTGAAGCTTTCTTT
CDR3: CASRGLTNTEAFF

size: once
V: TRBV6-5
J: TRBJ1-2
D: .
DNA: TGTGCCAGCAGTGATACTCGGACTGGGGGCTACACCTTC
CDR3: CASSDTRTGGYTF

size: .
V: TRBV6-5
J: TRBJ2-2
D: .
DNA: TGTGCCAGCAGTTACTCGCCCCTGGGGACCGGGGAGCTGTTTTTT
CDR3: CASSYSPLGTGELFF

size: .
V: TRBV19
J: TRBJ2-7
D: TRBD1
DNA: TGTGCCAGTAGTCCCGGGACAGGGGGGTACGAGCAGTACTTC
CDR3: CASSPGTGGYEQYF

size: .
V: TRBV7-2
J: TRBJ2-3
D: .
DNA: TGTGCCAGCAGCTTTCGGGACTCCACAGATACGCAGTATTTT
CDR3: CASSFRDSTDTQYF

size: .
V: TRBV15
J: TRBJ2-5
D: .
DNA: TGTGCCACCAGCAGAGTGCGGGGTACAGGGGAGACCCAGTACTTC
CDR3: CATSRVRGTGETQYF

size: .
V: TRBV28
J: TRBJ1-6
D: .
DNA: TGTGCCAGCAGTTTCTCCGGGGATAATTCACCCCTCCACTTT
CDR3: CASSFSGDNSPLHF

size: .
V: TRBV5-1
J: TRBJ2-7
D: .
DNA: TGCGCCAGCAGGGAGGACGCGATGACCTACGAGCAGTACTTC
CDR3: CASREDAMTYEQYF

size: .
V: TRBV11-3
J: TRBJ2-5
D: .
DNA: TGTGCCAGCAGCCCTCAAGCGGGAGAGACCCAGTACTTC
CDR3: CASSPQAGETQYF